This TCR beta chain is drawn from a study of T cell responses to AZD1222 COVID-19 vaccine. Study-level results: Donors were largely white British and mainly female; clonal diversity was possibly underestimated. Nearly half of spike-specific TCRs reportedly target unmutated variant regions. Mapped onto spike, vaccine-associated CD4 TCRs spanned it and were dominant at 160-218 and 743-854. Spike-specific TCR breadth rose after two AZD1222 doses, and depth rose as well.

With respect to this clone: The antigen is not known.

Method: immunoSEQ multiplex PCR; TCRdb's copy keeps in-frame clones and lacks some. The table records roughly 100,000 clones, roughly nine tenths of them present only once. Here the sequenced sample was peripheral blood, taken 28 days after the second AZD1222 dose. This TCR derives from an adult who received the AZD1222 COVID-19 vaccine.

The DNA for the CDR3 is TGTGCCACCAGTGATGGGGGACAGGGAGATTGGGGGGCTTTCTTT. Its translation is CATSDGGQGDWGAFF. This chain links TRBV24-1 with TRBJ1-1, with 9 bases lining up with TRBD1. The CDR3 runs 15 residues. V was pared by 3 bases and J by 11 bases, with 12 bases of the junction left unmatched. Germline V gives CDR1 KGHDR, CDR2 SFDVKD.